Listed here are 2 T cell receptor delta chains from one sample, sequenced in a study of γδ T cells in repeated Plasmodium falciparum infection. Bulk repertoires came from Vgamma9/Vdelta2+ or Vdelta2-negative gammadelta T cells flow-sorted from PBMC. TCRdb reanalysed the multiplex PCR reads via CATT. The sample has some 100,000 delta-chain clones; approximately 1.4% are singletons. Sample: gamma-delta T cells from blood. The origin of the receptors is a pool of human donors (malaria-infected and uninfected, not separated).

A remark on this clone: This likely traces to a read error, being one base from a far larger clone. The same CDR3 arises from other DNA sequences in this sample as well. The V call is TRDV1, the J call TRDJ1, with a tentative D call TRDD1 (5 bases). The J gene, not given by TCRdb, was assigned here from a germline match of the nucleotide sequence. V gave up 6 bases and J gave up 0 bases, with 17 bases separating them. The CDR3 extends over 16 amino acids. Germline CDR1 and CDR2: TSWWSYY and QGS. This chain's CDR3 is CALGEMPILYTDKLIF. CDR3 sequence (DNA): TGTGCTCTTGGAGAAATGCCCATCCTGTACACCGATAAACTCATCTTT.

This clone was observed a few times. The amino acid sequence in TCRdb belongs to a much larger clone and departs from this DNA's translation at residue 8, likely a sequencing read error; the sequence shown is translated from the DNA. The chain links TRDV1 to TRDJ1; D call uncertain. Here the J gene was assigned by germline matching of the DNA, as TCRdb has none. The germline gives CDR1 TSWWSYY, CDR2 QGS. V dropped 4 bases and J dropped 6 bases, with 18 bases sitting between them. CDR3 length: 15 residues. The CDR3, as DNA: TGTGCTCTTGGGGGACGAAGGGCAGAGGGACATAAACTCATCTTT. Its protein is CALGGRRAEGHKLIF.